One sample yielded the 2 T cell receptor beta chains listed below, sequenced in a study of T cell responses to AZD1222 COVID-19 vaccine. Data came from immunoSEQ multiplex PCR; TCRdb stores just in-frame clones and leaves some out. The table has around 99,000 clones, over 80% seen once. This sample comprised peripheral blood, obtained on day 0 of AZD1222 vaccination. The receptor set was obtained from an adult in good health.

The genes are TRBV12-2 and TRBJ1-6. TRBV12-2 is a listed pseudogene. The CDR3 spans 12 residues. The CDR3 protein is CASRLHGAPLHF. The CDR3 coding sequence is TGTGCAAGTCGCCTCCACGGAGCACCCCTCCACTTT.

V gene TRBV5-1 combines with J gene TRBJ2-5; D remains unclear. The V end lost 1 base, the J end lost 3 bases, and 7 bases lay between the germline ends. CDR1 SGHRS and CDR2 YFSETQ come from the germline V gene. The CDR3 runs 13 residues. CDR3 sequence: CASSLTVEETQYF. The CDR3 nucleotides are TGCGCCAGCAGCTTGACTGTTGAAGAGACCCAGTACTTC.